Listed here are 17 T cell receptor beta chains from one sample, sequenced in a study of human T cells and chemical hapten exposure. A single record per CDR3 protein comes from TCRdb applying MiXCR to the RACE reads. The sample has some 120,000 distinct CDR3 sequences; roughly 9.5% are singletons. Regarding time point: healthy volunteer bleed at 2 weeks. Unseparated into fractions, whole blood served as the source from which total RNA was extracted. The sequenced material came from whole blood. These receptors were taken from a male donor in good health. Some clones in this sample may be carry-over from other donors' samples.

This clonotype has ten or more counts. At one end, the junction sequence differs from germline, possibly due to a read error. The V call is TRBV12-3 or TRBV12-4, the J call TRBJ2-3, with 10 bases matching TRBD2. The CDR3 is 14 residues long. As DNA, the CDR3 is TGTGCCAGCAGATTAGCGGGAGGCCCAGATACGCAGTATTTT. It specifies CASRLAGGPDTQYF.

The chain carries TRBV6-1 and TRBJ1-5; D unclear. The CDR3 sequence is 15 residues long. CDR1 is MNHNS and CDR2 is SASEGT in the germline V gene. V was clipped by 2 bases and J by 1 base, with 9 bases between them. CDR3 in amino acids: CASSEYGESNQPQHF. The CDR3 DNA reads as TGTGCCAGCAGTGAATACGGAGAGAGCAATCAGCCCCAGCATTTT.

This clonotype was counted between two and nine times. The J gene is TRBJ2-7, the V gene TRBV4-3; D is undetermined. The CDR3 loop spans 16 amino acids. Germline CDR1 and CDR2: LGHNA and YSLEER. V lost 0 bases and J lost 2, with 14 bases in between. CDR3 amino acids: CASSQDWAVLPYEQYF. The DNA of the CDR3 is TGCGCCAGCAGCCAAGATTGGGCAGTCCTGCCCTACGAGCAGTACTTC.

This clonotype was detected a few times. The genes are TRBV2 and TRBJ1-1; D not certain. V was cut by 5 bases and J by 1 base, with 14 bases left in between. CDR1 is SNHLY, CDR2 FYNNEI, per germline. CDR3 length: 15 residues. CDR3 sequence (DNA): TGTGCCAGCAGTTTTGGGGTTTGGCCGAACACTGAAGCTTTCTTT. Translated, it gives CASSFGVWPNTEAFF. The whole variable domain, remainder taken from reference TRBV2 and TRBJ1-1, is EPEVTQTPSHQVTQMGQEVILRCVPISNHLYFYWYRQILGQKVEFLVSFYNNEISEKSEIFDDQFSVERPDGSNFTLKIRSTKLEDSAMYFCASSFGVWPNTEAFFGQGTRLTVV.

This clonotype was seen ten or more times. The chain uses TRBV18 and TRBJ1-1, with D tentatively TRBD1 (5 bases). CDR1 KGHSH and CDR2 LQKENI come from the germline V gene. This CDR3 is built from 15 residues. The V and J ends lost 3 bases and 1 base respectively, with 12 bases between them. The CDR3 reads CASSPRGEGNTEAFF. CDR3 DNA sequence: TGTGCCAGCTCACCGAGGGGCGAGGGGAACACTGAAGCTTTCTTT. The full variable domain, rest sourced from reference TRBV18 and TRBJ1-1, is NAGVMQNPRHLVRRRGQEARLRCSPMKGHSHVYWYRQLPEEGLKFMVYLQKENIIDESGMPKERFSAEFPKEGPSILRIQQVVRGDSAAYFCASSPRGEGNTEAFFGQGTRLTVV.

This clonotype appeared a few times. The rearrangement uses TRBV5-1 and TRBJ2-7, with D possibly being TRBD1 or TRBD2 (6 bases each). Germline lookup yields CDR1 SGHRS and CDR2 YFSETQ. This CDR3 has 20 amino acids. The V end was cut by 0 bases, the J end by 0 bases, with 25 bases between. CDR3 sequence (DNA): TGCGCCAGCAGCTTGGGGAGGTCGGGGACGGGGGCCCGGAGCTCCTACGAGCAGTACTTC. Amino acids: CASSLGRSGTGARSSYEQYF. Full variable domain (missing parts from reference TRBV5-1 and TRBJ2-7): KAGVTQTPRYLIKTRGQQVTLSCSPISGHRSVSWYQQTPGQGLQFLFEYFSETQRNKGNFPGRFSGRQFSNSRSEMNVSTLELGDSALYLCASSLGRSGTGARSSYEQYFGPGTRLTVT.

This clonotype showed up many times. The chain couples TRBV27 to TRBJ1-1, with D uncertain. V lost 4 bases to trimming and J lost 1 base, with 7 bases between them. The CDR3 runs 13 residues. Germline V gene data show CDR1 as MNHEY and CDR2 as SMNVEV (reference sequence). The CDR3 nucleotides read TGTGCCAGCAGTTCCTCGTCGAACACTGAAGCTTTCTTT. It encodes CASSSSSNTEAFF.

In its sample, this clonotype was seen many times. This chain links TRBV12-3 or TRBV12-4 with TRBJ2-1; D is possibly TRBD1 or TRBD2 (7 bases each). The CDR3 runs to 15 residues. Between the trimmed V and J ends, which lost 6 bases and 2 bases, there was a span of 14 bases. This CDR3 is CASRTGRGPYNEQFF. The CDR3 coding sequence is TGTGCCAGCAGGACAGGGCGGGGGCCCTACAATGAGCAGTTCTTC.

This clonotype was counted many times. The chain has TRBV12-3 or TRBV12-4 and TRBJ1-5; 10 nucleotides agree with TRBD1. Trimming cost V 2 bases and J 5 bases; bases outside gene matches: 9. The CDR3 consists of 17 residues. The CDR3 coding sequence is TGTGCCAGCAGTTTAACTCCGGGACAGGGGAGCGATCAGCCCCAGCATTTT. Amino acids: CASSLTPGQGSDQPQHF.

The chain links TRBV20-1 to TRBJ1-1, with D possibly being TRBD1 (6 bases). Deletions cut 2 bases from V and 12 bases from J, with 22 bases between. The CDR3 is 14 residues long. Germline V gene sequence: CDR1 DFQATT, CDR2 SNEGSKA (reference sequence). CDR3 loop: CSARPLLLGTLTFF. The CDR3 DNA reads TGCAGTGCTAGACCCCTCCTGCTCGGGACATTAACTTTCTTT.

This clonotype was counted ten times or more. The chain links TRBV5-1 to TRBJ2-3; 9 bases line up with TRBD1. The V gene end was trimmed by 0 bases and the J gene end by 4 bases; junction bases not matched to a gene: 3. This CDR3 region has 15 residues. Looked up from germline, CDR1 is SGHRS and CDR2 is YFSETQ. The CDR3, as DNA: TGCGCCAGCAGCTTGGAGGGACAGGGAGCAGATACGCAGTATTTT. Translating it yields CASSLEGQGADTQYF.

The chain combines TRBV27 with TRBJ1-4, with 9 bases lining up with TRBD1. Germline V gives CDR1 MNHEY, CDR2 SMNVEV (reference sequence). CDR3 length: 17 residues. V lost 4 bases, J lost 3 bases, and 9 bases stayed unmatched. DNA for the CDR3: TGTGCCAGCAGTTCGGGACAGGGATCAAGGGCTAATGAAAAACTGTTTTTT. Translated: CASSSGQGSRANEKLFF. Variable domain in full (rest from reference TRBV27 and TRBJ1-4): EAQVTQNPRYLITVTGKKLTVTCSQNMNHEYMSWYRQDPGLGLRQIYYSMNVEVTDKGDVPEGYKVSRKEKRNFPLILESPSPNQTSLYFCASSSGQGSRANEKLFFGSGTQLSVL.

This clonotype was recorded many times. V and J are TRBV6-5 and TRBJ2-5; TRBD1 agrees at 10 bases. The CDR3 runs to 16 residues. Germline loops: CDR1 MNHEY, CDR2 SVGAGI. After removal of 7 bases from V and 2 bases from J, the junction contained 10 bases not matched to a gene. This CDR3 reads CASTETGGRGQETQYF. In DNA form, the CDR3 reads TGTGCCAGCACCGAGACAGGGGGCAGGGGGCAAGAGACCCAGTACTTC.

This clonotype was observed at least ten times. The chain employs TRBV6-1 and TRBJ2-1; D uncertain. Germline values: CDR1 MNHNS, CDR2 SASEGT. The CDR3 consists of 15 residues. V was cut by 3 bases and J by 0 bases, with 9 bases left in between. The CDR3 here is CASSDGRPSYNEQFF. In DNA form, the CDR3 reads TGTGCCAGCAGTGACGGTAGGCCCTCCTACAATGAGCAGTTCTTC.

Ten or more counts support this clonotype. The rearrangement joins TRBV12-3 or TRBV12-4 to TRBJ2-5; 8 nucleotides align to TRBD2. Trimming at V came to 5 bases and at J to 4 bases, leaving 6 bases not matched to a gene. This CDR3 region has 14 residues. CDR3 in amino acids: CASSNSGGGETQYF. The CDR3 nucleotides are TGTGCCAGCAGTAACAGCGGGGGAGGAGAGACCCAGTACTTC.

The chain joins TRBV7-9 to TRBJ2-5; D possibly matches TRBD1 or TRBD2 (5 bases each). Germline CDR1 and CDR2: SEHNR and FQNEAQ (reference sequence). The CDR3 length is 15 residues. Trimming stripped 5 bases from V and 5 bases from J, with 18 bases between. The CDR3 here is CASSGLRGVGETQYF. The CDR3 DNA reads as TGTGCCAGCAGCGGCTTGAGGGGCGTGGGGGAGACCCAGTACTTC. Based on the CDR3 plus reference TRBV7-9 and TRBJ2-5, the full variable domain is DTGVSQNPRHKITKRGQNVTFRCDPISEHNRLYWYRQTLGQGPEFLTYFQNEAQLEKSRLLSDRFSAERPKGSFSTLEIQRTEQGDSAMYLCASSGLRGVGETQYFGPGTRLLVL.

CDR3 coding DNA: TGCGCCAGCGGGACCAGGTCTGTCTACAATGAGCAGTTCTTC. Encoded protein: CASGTRSVYNEQFF. The chain links TRBV5-1 to TRBJ2-1, with D perhaps TRBD1 or TRBD2 (5 bases each). V gave up 7 bases and J gave up 3 bases, with 14 bases separating them. Per germline, CDR1 SGHRS and CDR2 YFSETQ. There are 14 residues in the CDR3.